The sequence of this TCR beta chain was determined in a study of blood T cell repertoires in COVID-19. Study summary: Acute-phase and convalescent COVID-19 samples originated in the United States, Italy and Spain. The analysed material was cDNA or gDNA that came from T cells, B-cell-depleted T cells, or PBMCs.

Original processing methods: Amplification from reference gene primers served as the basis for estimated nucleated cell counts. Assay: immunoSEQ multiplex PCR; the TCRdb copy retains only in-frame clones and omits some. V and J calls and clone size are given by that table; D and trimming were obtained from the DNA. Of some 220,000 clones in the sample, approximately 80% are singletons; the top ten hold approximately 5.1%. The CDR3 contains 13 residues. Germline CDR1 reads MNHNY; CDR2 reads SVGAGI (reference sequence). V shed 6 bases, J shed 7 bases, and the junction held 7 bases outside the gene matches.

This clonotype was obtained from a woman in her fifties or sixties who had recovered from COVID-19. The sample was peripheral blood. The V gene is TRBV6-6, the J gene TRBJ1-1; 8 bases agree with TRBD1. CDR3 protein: CASSSQTGVEAFF. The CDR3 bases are TGTGCCAGCAGCTCCCAGACAGGGGTTGAAGCTTTCTTT.